The rows below give T cell receptor beta chains drawn from one sample of a study of identical twins. Via MiXCR, TCRdb re-called the 5' RACE reads, giving one row per CDR3 protein. The sample includes hundreds of thousands of distinct CDR3 sequences, approximately 8% seen only once; the top ten take less than 6.5%. The same data also contributed to another study, on yellow fever vaccine responses in identical twins.

Material for sequencing was CD8+ T cells sorted from blood. The source is a woman aged 18-29 years in good health. Each CDR3 is given with its conserved first and last residue. Fields, in order: clone size, V gene, J gene, CDR3 protein. Clone sizes are given selectively: once, few, many, or a class where the clone is expanded.

abundance: NA
v_gene: TRBV6-1
j_gene: TRBJ2-3
CDR3aa: CASRESSGSRDTQYF

abundance: many
v_gene: TRBV7-8
j_gene: TRBJ2-3
CDR3aa: CASSPRQGSTDTQYF

abundance: many
v_gene: TRBV29-1
j_gene: TRBJ2-4
CDR3aa: CSVEDQEGAAKNIQYF

abundance: NA
v_gene: TRBV7-9
j_gene: TRBJ2-1
CDR3aa: CASSPSAGLRINEQFF

abundance: few
v_gene: TRBV7-2
j_gene: TRBJ2-2
CDR3aa: CASSLLGRRNTGELFF

abundance: few
v_gene: TRBV5-1
j_gene: TRBJ2-7
CDR3aa: CASSARDSTYEQYF

abundance: few
v_gene: TRBV7-9
j_gene: TRBJ1-1
CDR3aa: CASSLGIRDTEAFF

abundance: many
v_gene: TRBV29-1
j_gene: TRBJ1-1
CDR3aa: CSVERARGAFF

abundance: NA
v_gene: TRBV6-2/TRBV6-3
j_gene: TRBJ2-2
CDR3aa: CASSYWGPDTGELFF

abundance: NA
v_gene: TRBV27
j_gene: TRBJ1-1
CDR3aa: CASSLHPWGNTEAFF

abundance: few
v_gene: TRBV3-1
j_gene: TRBJ2-7
CDR3aa: CASSPPGHSTYEQYF

abundance: few
v_gene: TRBV2
j_gene: TRBJ2-2
CDR3aa: CASSDGSGGAPGELFF

abundance: few
v_gene: TRBV7-8
j_gene: TRBJ2-7
CDR3aa: CASSLGRGPSYEQYF

abundance: NA
v_gene: TRBV6-1
j_gene: TRBJ2-6
CDR3aa: CASSDDSSGANVLTF

abundance: many
v_gene: TRBV15
j_gene: TRBJ1-4
CDR3aa: CATSRAHRDGATNEKLFF

abundance: NA
v_gene: TRBV12-3/TRBV12-4
j_gene: TRBJ1-1
CDR3aa: CASSPTLGEFAELVVGEAFF

abundance: NA
v_gene: TRBV7-9
j_gene: TRBJ1-2
CDR3aa: CASSLAGGQGYTF

abundance: few
v_gene: TRBV21-1
j_gene: TRBJ2-6
CDR3aa: CASPETGTKPSGANVLTF

abundance: NA
v_gene: TRBV29-1
j_gene: TRBJ1-2
CDR3aa: CSVRPLTNYGYTF

abundance: few
v_gene: TRBV5-1
j_gene: TRBJ2-1
CDR3aa: CASSLGTGSSYNEQFF

abundance: NA
v_gene: TRBV6-5
j_gene: TRBJ1-1
CDR3aa: CASSFTDRGMNTEAFF

abundance: NA
v_gene: TRBV5-1
j_gene: TRBJ2-7
CDR3aa: CASSFSGTGKFEQYF

abundance: few
v_gene: TRBV13
j_gene: TRBJ1-1
CDR3aa: CASTPDGGTEAFF

abundance: NA
v_gene: TRBV28
j_gene: TRBJ2-7
CDR3aa: CASSLPPDEQYF